This TCR beta chain originates from a study of T-cell reconstitution after alpha-beta-depleted transplantation in children. General study points: Certain patients had high TCRbeta diversity at day 60, and it came from recipient T cells and thymic progenitors that survived. The authors attributed T-cell counts and diversity one year after transplant mostly to newly produced T cells. Several hundred expanded graft clones reportedly were the source of alpha-beta T cells about two months after transplant.

The CDR3 spans 15 residues. Germline assignment: CDR1 MDHEN and CDR2 SYDVKM. Trimming left V 3 bases short and J 1 base short, with 11 bases between. This sample's TCRbeta library carried unique molecular identifier barcodes. One entry per CDR3 protein, called by TCRdb with MiXCR from the PCR reads. The data contain 95,000 to 150,000 distinct CDR3 sequences, around 23% of them singletons. This clonotype was observed a handful of times. Its specificity is unknown. The material sequenced was PBMCs, mostly from graft donor cells, taken 180 days after TCRalphabeta/CD19-depleted stem cell transplant. The J gene is TRBJ2-3, the V gene TRBV28, with D maybe TRBD1 (5 bases). The sequence came from a male patient between 2 and 10 years old who had a stem cell transplant for chronic granulomatous disease, so the T cells may come from the graft donor. CDR3 nucleotide sequence: TGTGCCAGCAGTTTGGTCCAGGGCGGCACAGATACGCAGTATTTT. Amino acids: CASSLVQGGTDTQYF.